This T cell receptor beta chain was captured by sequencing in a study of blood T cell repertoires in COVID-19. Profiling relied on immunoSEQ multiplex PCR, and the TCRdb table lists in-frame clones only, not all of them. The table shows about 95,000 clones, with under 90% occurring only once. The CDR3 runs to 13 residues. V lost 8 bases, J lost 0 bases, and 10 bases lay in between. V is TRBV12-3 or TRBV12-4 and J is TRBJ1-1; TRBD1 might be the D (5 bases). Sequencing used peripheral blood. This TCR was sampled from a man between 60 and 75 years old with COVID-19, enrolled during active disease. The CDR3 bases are TGTGCCAGCCAGGGTTCCATGAACACTGAAGCTTTCTTT. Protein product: CASQGSMNTEAFF.